This T cell receptor (beta chain) appears in the sequencing data of a study of shared clonotypes between healthy human individuals. Points from the study as a whole: There were few donors, and this limited the genetic and exposure-history diversity represented.

A word on this clone: What it recognizes is unknown.

Genomic DNA per cell subset filled all wells of several immunoSEQ plates. Only in-frame clones appear in the TCRdb table, and some are missing; sequencing was by immunoSEQ multiplex PCR. The sample carries approximately 1.4 million clones, around 98% recorded once. This CDR3 is built from 15 residues. Germline assignment: CDR1 MNHNY and CDR2 SVGAGI (reference sequence). J was trimmed by 8 bases and V by 6 bases; bases with no gene match: 11. The receptor was isolated from a man aged 30-40 years in good health. The chain couples TRBV6-6 to TRBJ1-4; 8 bases are a match to TRBD1. The sample consisted of naive CD4+ T cells sorted from blood. Subset reported: CD45RA+ positively selected. Here the CDR3 reads CASRERTGRKEKLFF. The CDR3 DNA reads TGTGCCAGCAGAGAGAGGACAGGGCGCAAAGAAAAACTGTTTTTT.